This T cell receptor beta chain emerged from a study of control samples from healthy donors and cancer patients. Looked up from germline, CDR1 is LNHNV and CDR2 is YYDKDF (reference sequence). The CDR3 extends over 14 amino acids. V was clipped by 5 bases and J by 0 bases, with 8 bases between them. Clones were read by immunoSEQ multiplex PCR, and TCRdb kept only the in-frame ones, dropping some. Of 68,000 or so clones in the sample, approximately 86% were seen once. This receptor was taken from a man in his 60s in good health. Sequences were obtained from blood. This chain joins TRBV15 and TRBJ1-5; no definite D call. The CDR3 DNA sequence: TGTGCCACCAGCGCCCAGAATAGCAATCAGCCCCAGCATTTT. Protein sequence: CATSAQNSNQPQHF.